This T cell receptor beta chain stems from a study of T cells in Graves' hyperthyroidism and ophthalmopathy. General observations from the study: Ophthalmopathy prediction by the model preceded onset by a median about 6.5 months.

V lost 6 bases and J lost 6, with 12 bases in between. Germline V lookup: CDR1 MNHNS, CDR2 SASEGT. This CDR3 is built from 12 residues. RNA transcripts were the template for amplifying TCR beta CDR3 regions. The primer set for the first-round RT-PCR of the TCR CDR3 was HTBI. MiXCR was run by TCRdb on the multiplex PCR reads, yielding one entry per CDR3 protein. The data contain under 300,000 distinct CDR3 sequences, 20% to 25% of them singletons. Many counts were recorded for this clonotype. No antigen is known for it. Sequences were obtained from blood. The chain carries TRBV6-1 and TRBJ2-7, with a weak D call TRBD1 (6 bases). The receptor comes from a man in his forties with Graves' hyperthyroidism that later progressed to Graves' ophthalmopathy. Written as DNA, the CDR3 is TGTGCCAGCAGCAAGGACAGCCGCGAGCAGTACTTC. It codes for CASSKDSREQYF.